The rows below give T cell receptor beta chains drawn from one sample of a study of neoadjuvant nivolumab and ipilimumab in lung cancer. The method was immunoSEQ multiplex PCR; TCRdb's version includes in-frame clones alone and lacks a portion of them. The sample lists around 6,000 clones; around 60% were seen once. The input for sequencing was tumor tissue, taken after neoadjuvant nivolumab, alone or with ipilimumab, at or shortly before surgery. These receptors were obtained from an adult with non-small cell lung cancer. CDR3s include the opening cysteine and the closing phenylalanine or tryptophan. Fields, in order: J gene, V gene, D gene, clone size, CDR3 protein, CDR3 DNA. A D gene is named only where the DNA matches it firmly. Size tells how often a clone was seen (once, few, many) or the class of an expanded clone, and some rows leave it out.

TRBJ2-7	TRBV7-8	TRBD1	NA	CASSLAPRPGQGMSSYEQYF	TGTGCCAGCAGCTTAGCCCCTCGACCGGGACAGGGAATGAGCTCCTACGAGCAGTACTTC
TRBJ2-1	TRBV18	NA	NA	CASSPQEQGGYNEQFF	TGTGCCAGCTCACCTCAGGAGCAAGGGGGTTACAATGAGCAGTTCTTC
TRBJ2-2	TRBV2	TRBD1	NA	CAGQGAGGELFF	TGTGCCGGACAGGGGGCTGGCGGGGAGCTGTTTTTT
TRBJ1-1	TRBV5-1	NA	NA	CASSLVSGNTEAFF	TGCGCCAGCAGCTTGGTGTCAGGGAACACTGAAGCTTTCTTT
TRBJ2-7	TRBV6-8	NA	NA	CASFRGGSYEQYF	TGTGCCAGCTTTAGGGGGGGATCCTACGAGCAGTACTTC
TRBJ2-1	TRBV25-1	TRBD2	few	CASSDPLAGDSYNEQFF	TGTGCCAGCAGTGACCCCTTAGCGGGAGACTCCTACAATGAGCAGTTCTTC
TRBJ2-5	TRBV28	NA	few	CASTRGETQYF	TGTGCCAGCACACGGGGGGAGACCCAGTACTTC
TRBJ2-7	TRBV11-1	TRBD1	NA	CASSLDPDRATYEQYF	TGTGCCAGCAGCTTAGATCCCGACAGGGCCACATACGAGCAGTACTTC
TRBJ2-5	TRBV7-9	TRBD2	NA	CASSPLAGEETQYF	TGTGCCAGCAGCCCTCTAGCGGGAGAAGAGACCCAGTACTTC
TRBJ1-5	TRBV30	NA	NA	CAWSVLGNQPQHF	TGTGCCTGGAGTGTATTGGGGAATCAGCCCCAGCATTTT
TRBJ2-7	TRBV4-1	TRBD1	NA	CASSQAGDRVTYEQYF	TGCGCCAGCAGCCAAGCCGGAGACAGGGTAACCTACGAGCAGTACTTC
TRBJ2-7	TRBV30	NA	NA	CAWSKARGVQGQSRPEEQYF	TGTGCCTGGAGTAAGGCCAGAGGGGTGCAGGGACAATCGCGGCCTGAAGAGCAGTACTTC
TRBJ2-1	TRBV7-9	TRBD2	NA	CASSPPSGTRYNEQFF	TGTGCCAGCAGTCCCCCTAGCGGGACTCGATACAATGAGCAGTTCTTC
TRBJ2-3	TRBV7-9	TRBD2	NA	CASSLVFGGSADTQYF	TGTGCCAGCAGCTTAGTTTTCGGCGGGAGCGCAGATACGCAGTATTTT
TRBJ1-5	TRBV19	TRBD1	few	CASNINWDSYQPQHF	TGTGCCAGTAATATAAACTGGGACAGTTATCAGCCCCAGCATTTT
TRBJ2-7	TRBV28	NA	few	CASRSGTTRYEQYF	TGTGCCAGCAGATCCGGGACAACACGGTACGAGCAGTACTTC
TRBJ1-1	TRBV19	NA	NA	CASRGLLGGPMNTEAFF	TGTGCCAGTAGGGGTCTATTGGGGGGGCCCATGAACACTGAAGCTTTCTTT
TRBJ2-3	TRBV11-1	NA	NA	CASSLGAQGRGTDTQYF	TGTGCCAGCAGCTTAGGGGCGCAGGGGCGCGGCACAGATACGCAGTATTTT
TRBJ2-7	TRBV4-1	NA	NA	CASSQEVNPRQPPYEQYF	TGCGCCAGCAGCCAAGAAGTGAACCCGAGACAGCCCCCCTACGAGCAGTACTTC
TRBJ2-2	TRBV5-1	TRBD1	few	CASSFTGGAGELFF	TGCGCCAGCAGCTTCACAGGGGGTGCCGGGGAGCTGTTTTTT
TRBJ1-2	TRBV6-1	NA	NA	CASSDSGSRDGYTF	TGTGCCAGCAGTGATTCGGGATCCCGGGATGGCTACACCTTC
TRBJ1-5	TRBV30	NA	NA	CAWSVGSGDQPQHF	TGTGCCTGGAGTGTAGGGTCAGGGGATCAGCCCCAGCATTTT
TRBJ2-5	TRBV5-5	TRBD2	NA	CASSLGWGGTETQYF	TGTGCCAGCAGCTTGGGTTGGGGGGGGACGGAGACCCAGTACTTC
TRBJ2-5	TRBV6-6	TRBD2	NA	CASSYYPSGRGETQYF	TGTGCCAGCAGTTACTATCCTAGCGGGAGAGGGGAGACCCAGTACTTC
TRBJ1-4	TRBV18	NA	medium-sized	CASSPVNEKLFF	TGTGCCAGCTCACCAGTGAATGAAAAACTGTTTTTT
TRBJ1-2	TRBV7-8	NA	NA	CASSLASAGVAGYTF	TGTGCCAGCAGCTTAGCGTCGGCAGGGGTAGCTGGCTACACCTTC
TRBJ1-5	TRBV10-3	NA	NA	CAISELQGSNQPQHF	TGTGCCATCAGTGAGTTACAGGGTAGCAATCAGCCCCAGCATTTT
TRBJ1-4	TRBV18	NA	NA	CASSPIPTNEKLFF	TGTGCCAGCTCCCCGATCCCAACTAATGAAAAACTGTTTTTT
TRBJ2-2	TRBV2	NA	NA	CASSVSDTGELFF	TGTGCCAGCAGTGTCTCGGACACCGGGGAGCTGTTTTTT
TRBJ1-3	TRBV30	NA	NA	CAWSRGSGNTIYF	TGTGCCTGGAGCCGGGGGTCTGGAAACACCATATATTTT
TRBJ2-7	TRBV9	NA	NA	CASSVEVLGGEQYF	TGTGCCAGCAGCGTAGAAGTGCTGGGGGGAGAGCAGTACTTC
TRBJ1-2	TRBV6-6	TRBD1	once	CASGQGARGYTF	TGTGCCAGCGGACAGGGGGCACGAGGCTACACCTTC
TRBJ1-1	TRBV20-1	NA	NA	CSVQVNTEAFF	TGCAGTGTTCAAGTGAACACTGAAGCTTTCTTT
TRBJ2-5	TRBV6-9	NA	few	CASSEILGPKYF	TGTGCCAGCAGTGAGATCCTCGGCCCTAAGTACTTC
TRBJ2-3	TRBV7-9	TRBD1	once	CASSLGTGDTDTQYF	TGTGCCAGCAGCTTAGGGACAGGGGACACAGATACGCAGTATTTT
TRBJ1-2	TRBV2	NA	NA	CASARTVFNYGYTF	TGTGCCAGCGCAAGGACAGTATTTAACTATGGCTACACCTTC
TRBJ1-1	TRBV6-1	NA	NA	CASSEATGWTEAFF	TGTGCCAGCAGTGAAGCTACAGGATGGACTGAAGCTTTCTTT
TRBJ2-3	TRBV7-7	NA	NA	CASSLSYTDTQYF	TGTGCTAGCAGCTTGTCATACACAGATACGCAGTATTTT
TRBJ2-7	TRBV11-3	TRBD1	few	CASSRTGSYEQYF	TGTGCCAGCAGCCGGACAGGGTCCTACGAGCAGTACTTC
TRBJ2-5	TRBV9	NA	NA	CASSVEGRGETQYF	TGTGCCAGCAGCGTTGAGGGGCGAGGAGAGACCCAGTACTTC
TRBJ2-1	TRBV19	TRBD1	NA	CASSIGGQSYNEQFF	TGTGCCAGTAGTATAGGGGGACAGTCTTACAATGAGCAGTTCTTC
TRBJ2-1	TRBV11-1	TRBD1	NA	CASRPGQGANEQFF	TGTGCCAGCAGGCCGGGACAGGGGGCCAATGAGCAGTTCTTC
TRBJ1-2	TRBV30	TRBD1	NA	CAWSPGQGAVYTF	TGTGCCTGGAGTCCGGGACAGGGGGCTGTCTACACCTTC
TRBJ2-7	TRBV6-1	NA	few	CASSSLYEQYF	TGTGCCAGCAGTTCCCTCTACGAGCAGTACTTC
TRBJ2-7	TRBV10-3	TRBD2	NA	CAISLAGDEQYF	TGTGCCATCAGTCTAGCGGGAGACGAGCAGTACTTC
TRBJ2-2	TRBV5-1	NA	NA	CASTAEGELFF	TGCGCCAGCACAGCGGAGGGGGAGCTGTTTTTT
TRBJ1-4	TRBV2	NA	NA	CASSELGLASEKLFF	TGTGCCAGCAGTGAACTCGGGCTTGCTTCGGAAAAACTGTTTTTT
TRBJ2-1	TRBV6-1	TRBD2	NA	CASSSGTSLDNEQFF	TGTGCCAGCAGTTCCGGGACTAGCCTAGACAATGAGCAGTTCTTC
TRBJ2-6	TRBV5-1	NA	once	CASSVDSLSGANVLTF	TGCGCCAGCAGCGTTGACAGCCTCTCTGGGGCCAACGTCCTGACTTTC
TRBJ1-1	TRBV10-3	TRBD1	NA	CAITQGSANTEAFF	TGTGCCATCACACAGGGGTCCGCGAACACTGAAGCTTTCTTT
TRBJ2-7	TRBV6-6	TRBD2	once	CASSPNGLAGREQYF	TGTGCCAGCAGCCCCAACGGACTAGCGGGAAGAGAGCAGTACTTC
TRBJ2-7	TRBV27	NA	NA	CASSFDGSTYEQYF	TGTGCCAGCAGTTTCGACGGGAGTACCTACGAGCAGTACTTC
TRBJ2-1	TRBV7-3	NA	NA	CASSAYNGEQFF	TGTGCCAGCAGCGCCTATAATGGCGAGCAGTTCTTC